A single count supports the clone carrying this T cell receptor (beta chain). This specimen comes from a study of blood T cell repertoires in COVID-19. Study details: Acute-phase and convalescent COVID-19 samples originated in the United States, Italy and Spain. In each case, the material was cDNA or gDNA derived from T cells, B-cell-depleted T cells, or PBMCs.

The CDR3 totals 13 residues. J gave up 2 bases and V 6 bases, and 2 bases lay outside the gene matches. From germline, CDR1 is MNHEY and CDR2 SMNVEV (reference sequence). Profiled with immunoSEQ multiplex PCR; TCRdb holds only in-frame clones, not every one. The sample lists roughly 250,000 clones, about 80% occurring once. The sample was peripheral blood. The chain joins TRBV27 to TRBJ2-7, with 9 bases matching TRBD2. The source of this sequence is a woman aged 80 or older with acute or convalescent COVID-19. The CDR3: CASRLAGTYEQYF. The CDR3 DNA sequence: TGTGCCAGCAGACTAGCGGGTACCTACGAGCAGTACTTC.